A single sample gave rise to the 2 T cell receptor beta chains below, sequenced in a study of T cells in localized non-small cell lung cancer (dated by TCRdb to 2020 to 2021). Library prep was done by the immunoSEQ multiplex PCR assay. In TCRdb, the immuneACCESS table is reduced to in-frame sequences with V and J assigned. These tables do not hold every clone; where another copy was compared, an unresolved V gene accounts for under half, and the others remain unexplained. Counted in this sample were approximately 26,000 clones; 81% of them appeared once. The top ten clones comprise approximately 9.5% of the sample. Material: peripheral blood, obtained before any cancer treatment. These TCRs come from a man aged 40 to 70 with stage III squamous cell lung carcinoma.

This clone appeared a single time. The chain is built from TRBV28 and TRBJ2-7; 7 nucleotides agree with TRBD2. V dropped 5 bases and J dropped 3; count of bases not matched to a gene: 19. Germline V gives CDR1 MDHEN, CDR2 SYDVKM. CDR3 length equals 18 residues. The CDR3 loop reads CASSQILTSVYSGYEQYF. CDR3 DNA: TGTGCCAGCAGTCAAATCCTAACTAGCGTATACAGCGGCTACGAGCAGTACTTC.

CDR3 region: CASSLAGTYEQYF. CDR3 nucleotide sequence: TGTGCCAGCAGCTTGGCCGGAACCTACGAGCAGTACTTC. V is TRBV7-9 and J is TRBJ2-7, with D hard to call. Germline V lookup: CDR1 SEHNR, CDR2 FQNEAQ (reference sequence). The V end lost 3 bases, the J end lost 2 bases, and 8 bases lay between the germline ends. This CDR3 region has 13 residues.